This paragraph reports one T cell receptor beta chain. The length of the CDR3 is 15 residues. CDR1 is SGHDT and CDR2 is YYEEEE in the germline V gene. The J segment lost 3 bases and the V segment lost 3 bases, leaving 7 bases of the junction unmatched. Original analysis: How many nucleated cells were present was estimated from reference gene primer amplification. Profiling relied on immunoSEQ multiplex PCR, and the TCRdb table lists in-frame clones only, not all of them. D and trimming come from the DNA, and the V and J calls and clone size come from that table. Of 25,000 to 40,000 clones listed, around 83% were seen once; the top ten hold 7.3%. The data are from a study of blood T cell repertoires in COVID-19. About the research overall: Samples representing acute and convalescent COVID-19 were sourced from the United States, Italy and Spain. Sample material is recorded as cDNA or gDNA derived from T cells, B-cell-depleted T cells, or PBMCs.

Sequenced sample: peripheral blood. This chain connects TRBV5-6 to TRBJ2-3; 7 bases are a match to TRBD1. The TCR sequence derives from a human donor in a cohort sampled during active COVID-19. CDR3 protein: CASSSTGVWTDTQYF. The CDR3 bases are TGTGCCAGCAGCTCCACAGGGGTCTGGACAGATACGCAGTATTTT.